This T cell receptor (beta chain) was identified during a study of regulatory T cells in long-lasting Graves disease. Overall study findings and caveats: Accuracy could have been hurt by small sample size.

Indicated time point: newly diagnosed GD, antithyroid drugs for less than 3 months. PBMCs provided the RNA from which the TCR library was made. This clonotype was recorded many times. Its cognate antigen is unknown. To make TCR beta libraries, researchers used iRepertoire HTBI primers and Arm-PCR of CDR3 regions. TCRdb re-derived calls from the multiplex PCR reads in MiXCR, one entry per CDR3 protein. The data contain about 440,000 distinct CDR3 sequences, about 15% of them seen just once; the ten biggest clones take up about a sixth. These data also featured in a second study, about T cells in Graves' hyperthyroidism and ophthalmopathy. That study adds: The study used the HTBI primer set for a first-round RT-PCR of the TCR CDR3.

The origin of this receptor is a woman in her twenties or thirties with Graves disease. This specimen consisted of peripheral blood mononuclear cells (PBMCs), obtained at new diagnosis, from a patient treated with antithyroid drugs.

CDR3 loop: CASSHEMGKRGSNTQYF. CDR3 in DNA: TGTGCCAGCAGCCACGAGATGGGGAAGCGGGGTTCAAATACGCAGTATTTT. V gene TRBV3-1 combines with J gene TRBJ2-3; 7 bases agree with TRBD2. This CDR3 is built from 17 residues. Germline V gene data show CDR1 as LGHDT and CDR2 as YNNKEL (reference sequence). J gave up 7 bases and V 3 bases, and 16 bases lay outside the gene matches.